This TCR beta chain was retrieved from a study of T cell repertoires in cytomegalovirus infection. TCRdb independently ran MiXCR on the reads; one entry per CDR3 protein. The table shows about 900,000 distinct CDR3 sequences, with roughly 31% occurring only once. Regarding this clonotype: Its antigen is still unknown.

Trimming shortened V by 4 bases and J by 3 bases, and 13 bases separated the two germline ends. From germline, CDR1 is SGHVS and CDR2 FNYEAQ. This CDR3 is 15 amino acids long. The sample was cultured CD8+ T cells from PBMCs, taken from culture after CMV antigen stimulation. This sequence joins TRBV7-6 and TRBJ1-3; possibly TRBD1 for D (5 bases). This receptor was identified in a human donor in good health (CMV status not recorded). Some clones in this sample may be carry-over from other donors' samples. The CDR3 DNA is TGTGCCAGCAGCTCAGACAGTTCCTTTGGAAACACCATATATTTT. This codes for CASSSDSSFGNTIYF.